These 26 T cell receptor beta chains originate from one sample sequenced in a study of identical twins. Each CDR3 protein is one row after TCRdb ran MiXCR on the 5' RACE reads. The repertoire holds 450,000 or so distinct CDR3 sequences, with around 14% as singletons. The data were also submitted as part of a second study, on yellow fever vaccine responses in identical twins.

Sequencing was carried out using CD4+ T cells sorted from blood. These receptors originate from a young woman in good health.

The rearrangement links TRBV2 to TRBJ2-7; 10 bases map to TRBD2. The junction had 14 bases not matched to a gene; V was cut back by 8 bases and J by 4 bases. CDR1 is SNHLY and CDR2 is FYNNEI in the germline V gene. The CDR3 contains 16 residues. CDR3 in DNA: TGTGCCAGCGACCGGACTACAAGAGCGGGAGGGTACGAGCAGTACTTC. Translation gives CASDRTTRAGGYEQYF. Using reference TRBV2 and TRBJ2-7 for the parts outside the CDR3, the full variable domain is EPEVTQTPSHQVTQMGQEVILRCVPISNHLYFYWYRQILGQKVEFLVSFYNNEISEKSEIFDDQFSVERPDGSNFTLKIRSTKLEDSAMYFCASDRTTRAGGYEQYFGPGTRLTVT.

This clonotype was recorded many times. This rearrangement joins TRBV9 to TRBJ1-2; D perhaps matches TRBD1 (5 bases). The ends were cut back, 3 bases at V and 4 bases at J, with 13 bases in the middle. Germline CDR1 reads SGDLS; CDR2 reads YYNGEE. CDR3 length: 14 amino acids. The CDR3 region is CASSASGQGYGYTF. CDR3 sequence (DNA): TGTGCCAGCAGCGCCTCCGGACAAGGCTATGGCTACACCTTC.

This clonotype was counted ten times or more. The CDR3 bases are TGTGCCAGCAGTTTGGGGACCGGGACTCCTCTTAATAATGAGCAGTTCTTC. Translation gives CASSLGTGTPLNNEQFF. The rearrangement uses TRBV12-3 or TRBV12-4 and TRBJ2-1, with a possible D match to TRBD2 (6 bases). The CDR3 is 17 amino acids. Deletions cut 3 bases from V and 7 bases from J, with 22 bases between.

This chain links TRBV12-3 or TRBV12-4 with TRBJ1-2; no clear D. The CDR3 covers 14 residues. V gave up 5 bases and J gave up 4 bases, with 14 bases separating them. CDR3: CASSLSIRSYGYTF. DNA of the CDR3: TGTGCCAGCAGTCTTTCTATACGGAGCTATGGCTACACCTTC.

This rearrangement joins TRBV10-3 to TRBJ2-7; the D gene is possibly TRBD2 (5 bases). The CDR3 runs 13 residues. Germline CDR1 is ENHRY and CDR2 is SYGVKD. V was shortened by 5 bases and J by 2 bases, with 10 bases between the two germline ends. The chain's CDR3 is CAISPDGTYEQYF. DNA of the CDR3: TGTGCCATCAGTCCGGACGGGACCTACGAGCAGTACTTC.

J is TRBJ2-5 and V is TRBV5-1, with D uncertain. Germline V gene data show CDR1 as SGHRS and CDR2 as YFSETQ. The length of the CDR3 is 15 residues. V was trimmed by 1 base and J by 5 bases, leaving 15 bases between them. The CDR3 loop is CASSLMAPPDETQYF. The CDR3 DNA reads as TGCGCCAGCAGCTTGATGGCACCTCCGGATGAGACCCAGTACTTC.

The chain carries TRBV2 and TRBJ1-5, with D possibly being TRBD1 (6 bases). Germline assignment: CDR1 SNHLY and CDR2 FYNNEI. This CDR3 is built from 17 residues. V lost 0 bases and J lost 4, with 16 bases in between. The CDR3 region is CASSEALLGGPNQPQHF. DNA for the CDR3: TGTGCCAGCAGTGAAGCGCTATTGGGGGGCCCAAATCAGCCCCAGCATTTT.

This clonotype was picked up a small number of times. The chain uses TRBV7-2 and TRBJ2-6, with 10 bases identical to TRBD2. The CDR3 is made up of 17 amino acids. The germline gives CDR1 SGHTA, CDR2 FQGNSA. The V and J ends lost 6 bases and 0 bases, in that order; junction bases with no gene match: 5. The CDR3 DNA reads as TGTGCCAGCAGGACTAGCGGGCAGTACTCTGGGGCCAACGTCCTGACTTTC. It is translated as CASRTSGQYSGANVLTF.

With regard to this clonotype: At one end, the junction sequence differs from germline, possibly due to a read error. The V call is TRBV20-1, the J call TRBJ1-3, with D maybe TRBD1 (5 bases). The CDR3 loop spans 15 amino acids. Germline V gives CDR1 DFQATT, CDR2 SNEGSKA (reference sequence). DNA for the CDR3: TGCAGCGCTACCGACAGAATGGGGTCCGGAAACACCATATATTTT. This sequence encodes CSATDRMGSGNTIYF.

There are a few counts of this clonotype. The chain employs TRBV4-3 and TRBJ2-1; D is unresolved. Germline-derived CDR1 and CDR2 are LGHNA and YSLEER. V lost 0 bases and J lost 4, with 10 bases in between. The CDR3 is 15 residues long. In DNA form, the CDR3 reads TGCGCCAGCAGCCAAGATTCTTCGGTTTACAATGAGCAGTTCTTC. It specifies CASSQDSSVYNEQFF.

This clonotype occurred a few times. The chain links TRBV20-1 to TRBJ1-1; a possible D gene is TRBD1 (5 bases). The V gene's germline CDR1 is DFQATT and CDR2 SNEGSKA (reference sequence). The CDR3 totals 12 residues. Trimming took off 5 bases at V and 5 bases at J, with 12 bases between the two ends. The CDR3 spells CSAPLQGTEAFF. CDR3 DNA: TGCAGTGCTCCCCTTCAGGGAACTGAAGCTTTCTTT.

At least ten counts were recorded for this clonotype. The chain recombines TRBV12-3 or TRBV12-4 with TRBJ1-5; TRBD1 is a possible D gene (5 bases). The germline V and J ends were trimmed by 4 bases and 1 base, with 11 bases remaining between them. The CDR3 covers 15 residues. CDR3 residues: CASSYSGGSNQPQHF. The DNA of the CDR3 is TGTGCCAGCAGTTATTCCGGGGGGAGCAATCAGCCCCAGCATTTT.

CDR3 DNA: TGCAGCGCCCAACAGCAGGGTTTTACTGAAGCTTTCTTT. Its translation: CSAQQQGFTEAFF. This chain links TRBV29-1 with TRBJ1-1; possible D gene TRBD1, 5 bases. This CDR3 spans 13 amino acids. V was pared by 7 bases and J by 5 bases, with 17 bases between. Germline V CDR1 and CDR2: SQVTM, ANQGSEA.

Notes on this clonotype: One base away lies a much larger clone, so this may be a sequencing read error. The chain carries TRBV10-3 and TRBJ1-1, with no clear D. With 8 bases removed from V and 5 bases from J, the gap between germline ends came to 15 bases. CDR1 ENHRY and CDR2 SYGVKD come from the germline V gene. The CDR3 length is 13 residues. CDR3 residues: CAIDGLGSTEAFF. CDR3 DNA: TGTGCCATCGATGGCCTGGGATCGACTGAAGCTTTCTTT.

This chain connects TRBV12-3 or TRBV12-4 to TRBJ2-4; TRBD1 matches at 8 bases. The CDR3 extends over 15 amino acids. V trimming: 5 bases; J trimming: 0 bases; junction bases outside the gene matches: 3. CDR3 in amino acids: CASSRQGLAKNIQYF. The CDR3 nucleotides read TGTGCCAGCAGTCGACAGGGGCTAGCCAAAAACATTCAGTACTTC.

This clonotype came up a few times. V and J are TRBV20-1 and TRBJ2-7, with 10 bases identical to TRBD2. The V gene's germline CDR1 is DFQATT and CDR2 SNEGSKA (reference sequence). The CDR3 sequence is 13 residues long. Trimming took 1 base from V and 5 from J; bases not matched to a gene: 2. CDR3 in amino acids: CSARVAGGHEQYF. In DNA, the CDR3 is TGCAGTGCTAGAGTAGCGGGGGGCCACGAGCAGTACTTC.

This clonotype was found many times. The V gene is TRBV3-1, the J gene TRBJ2-1; weak D call: TRBD2 (5 bases). Looked up from germline, CDR1 is LGHDT and CDR2 is YNNKEL (reference sequence). V was cut by 4 bases and J by 8 bases, with 9 bases left in between. The CDR3 consists of 12 residues. The CDR3 spells CASSPLGDEQFF. The CDR3 region has the DNA TGTGCCAGCAGCCCCCTCGGGGATGAGCAGTTCTTC.

The chain's CDR3 is CSARGLAGAETQYF. The CDR3 DNA reads as TGCAGTGCTAGAGGACTAGCGGGAGCAGAGACCCAGTACTTC. The chain has TRBV20-1 and TRBJ2-5; 12 nucleotides agree with TRBD2. Germline trimming cut 1 base from V and 4 bases from J; bases unmatched to any gene: 1. CDR1 and CDR2 from the germline V gene are DFQATT and SNEGSKA (reference sequence). The CDR3 has 14 residues.

This clonotype was observed at least ten times. The V gene is TRBV7-9, the J gene TRBJ1-2; unclear D gene. The V end lost 2 bases, the J end lost 3 bases, and 4 bases lay between the germline ends. The CDR3 totals 12 residues. Germline V gives CDR1 SEHNR, CDR2 FQNEAQ (reference sequence). The CDR3 loop reads CASSLSYYGYTF. CDR3 DNA sequence: TGTGCCAGCAGCTTAAGCTACTATGGCTACACCTTC.

This clonotype showed up just a few times. The chain uses TRBV9 and TRBJ2-3; the match to TRBD2 covers 11 bases. The V and J ends lost 3 bases and 4 bases, in that order; junction bases with no gene match: 7. There are 16 residues in the CDR3. Germline V lookup: CDR1 SGDLS, CDR2 YYNGEE. CDR3 coding DNA: TGTGCCAGCAGCGAACTAGCGGGAGATCGGTCAGATACGCAGTATTTT. This encodes CASSELAGDRSDTQYF.

This clonotype has just a few counts. The chain couples TRBV12-3 or TRBV12-4 to TRBJ2-1, with D perhaps TRBD2 (6 bases). Trimming took 5 bases from V and 0 from J, leaving 11 bases between them. CDR3 size: 15 residues. The CDR3 DNA sequence: TGTGCCAGCAGTCCGGTAGCGGTCTCCTACAATGAGCAGTTCTTC. Amino acids: CASSPVAVSYNEQFF.

This clonotype showed up many times. The gene calls are TRBV20-1 and TRBJ2-7; D remains ambiguous. V was cut by 3 bases and J by 2 bases, with 5 bases left in between. The CDR3 runs to 11 residues. Germline V gene data show CDR1 as DFQATT and CDR2 as SNEGSKA (reference sequence). This chain's CDR3 is CSARGTYEQYF. The CDR3, as DNA: TGCAGTGCTAGGGGGACCTACGAGCAGTACTTC.

This clonotype was seen more than once but under ten times. V gene TRBV4-1 combines with J gene TRBJ2-1; the match to TRBD2 covers 13 bases. In germline, CDR1 is MGHRA, CDR2 YSYEKL. This CDR3 has 18 amino acids. Trimming at V came to 4 bases and at J to 0 bases, leaving 6 bases not matched to a gene. The CDR3 coding sequence is TGCGCCAGCAGCCCGACTAGCGGGGGGCCACCCTCCTACAATGAGCAGTTCTTC. It translates to CASSPTSGGPPSYNEQFF.

This chain links TRBV4-3 with TRBJ2-3; TRBD2 matches at 8 bases. This CDR3 has 15 amino acids. The J segment lost 6 bases and the V segment lost 0 bases, leaving 5 bases of the junction unmatched. Germline-derived CDR1 and CDR2 are LGHNA and YSLEER. The CDR3 here is CASSQDVVAGDTQYF. The DNA for the CDR3 is TGCGCCAGCAGCCAAGATGTGGTAGCGGGGGATACGCAGTATTTT.

V and J are TRBV7-9 and TRBJ2-7, with TRBD2 as a possible D gene (6 bases). Trimming removed 5 bases at V and 5 bases at J, with 13 bases between. Germline CDR1 is SEHNR and CDR2 is FQNEAQ (reference sequence). The CDR3 spans 13 residues. The CDR3 spells CASSRNLADEQYF. CDR3 nucleotides: TGTGCCAGCAGCCGTAATTTAGCGGACGAGCAGTACTTC.

This rearrangement joins TRBV18 to TRBJ2-7, with D perhaps matching TRBD1 or TRBD2 (6 bases each). Germline CDR1 reads KGHSH; CDR2 reads LQKENI. V was cut by 3 bases and J by 6 bases, with 18 bases left in between. The CDR3 runs to 15 residues. In DNA form, the CDR3 reads TGTGCCAGCTCACCTTTGCACAAAGGGGGAGGCGAGCAGTACTTC. Protein sequence: CASSPLHKGGGEQYF.